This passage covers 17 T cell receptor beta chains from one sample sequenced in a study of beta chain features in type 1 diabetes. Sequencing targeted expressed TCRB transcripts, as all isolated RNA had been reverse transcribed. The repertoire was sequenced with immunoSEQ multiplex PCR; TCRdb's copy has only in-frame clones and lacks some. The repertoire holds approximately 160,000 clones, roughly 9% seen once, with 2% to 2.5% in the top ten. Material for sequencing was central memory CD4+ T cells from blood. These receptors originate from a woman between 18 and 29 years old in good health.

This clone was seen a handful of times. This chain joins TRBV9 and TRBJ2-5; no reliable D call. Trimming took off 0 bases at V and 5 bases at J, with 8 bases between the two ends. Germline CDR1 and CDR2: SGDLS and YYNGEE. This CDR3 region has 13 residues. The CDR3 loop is CASSVADEETQYF. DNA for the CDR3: TGTGCCAGCAGCGTAGCTGATGAGGAGACCCAGTACTTC.

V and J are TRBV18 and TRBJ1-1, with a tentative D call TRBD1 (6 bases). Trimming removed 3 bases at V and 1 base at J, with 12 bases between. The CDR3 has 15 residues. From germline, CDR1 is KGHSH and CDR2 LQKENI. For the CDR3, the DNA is TGTGCCAGCTCACCGAACGGACAGCCGAACACTGAAGCTTTCTTT. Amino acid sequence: CASSPNGQPNTEAFF.

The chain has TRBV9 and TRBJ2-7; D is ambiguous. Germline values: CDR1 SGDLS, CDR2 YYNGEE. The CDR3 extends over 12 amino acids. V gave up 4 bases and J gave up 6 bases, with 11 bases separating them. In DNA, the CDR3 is TGTGCCAGCAGCTCCCCCGGTGGCGAGCAGTACTTC. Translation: CASSSPGGEQYF.

CDR3 nucleotides: TGTGCCAGCAGTTACTCGAGAGGGGACAGGGCCTACGAGCAGTACTTC. It yields the protein CASSYSRGDRAYEQYF. The V gene is TRBV6-6, the J gene TRBJ2-7; 9 bases fit TRBD1. Germline V lookup: CDR1 MNHNY, CDR2 SVGAGI (reference sequence). The CDR3 is 16 residues long. Trimming removed 0 bases from V and 2 bases from J; junction bases left unmatched: 5.

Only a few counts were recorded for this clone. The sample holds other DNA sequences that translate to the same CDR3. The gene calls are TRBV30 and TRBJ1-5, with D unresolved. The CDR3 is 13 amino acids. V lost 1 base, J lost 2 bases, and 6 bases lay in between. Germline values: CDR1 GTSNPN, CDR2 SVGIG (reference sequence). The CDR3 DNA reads TGTGCCTGGAGTGGGGGAGGCAATCAGCCCCAGCATTTT. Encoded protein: CAWSGGGNQPQHF.

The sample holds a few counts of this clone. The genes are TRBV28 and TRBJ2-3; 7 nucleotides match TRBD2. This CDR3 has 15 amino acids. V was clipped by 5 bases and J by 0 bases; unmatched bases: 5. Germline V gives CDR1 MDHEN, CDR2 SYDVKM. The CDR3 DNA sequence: TGTGCCAGCAGTCGAGCGGGGATTAGCACAGATACGCAGTATTTT. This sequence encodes CASSRAGISTDTQYF.

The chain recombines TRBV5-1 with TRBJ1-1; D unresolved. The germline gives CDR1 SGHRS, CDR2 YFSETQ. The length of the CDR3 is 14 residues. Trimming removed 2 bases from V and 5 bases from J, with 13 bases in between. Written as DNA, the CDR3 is TGCGCCAGCAGCTTCTACACCGCGGAGACTGAAGCTTTCTTT. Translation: CASSFYTAETEAFF.

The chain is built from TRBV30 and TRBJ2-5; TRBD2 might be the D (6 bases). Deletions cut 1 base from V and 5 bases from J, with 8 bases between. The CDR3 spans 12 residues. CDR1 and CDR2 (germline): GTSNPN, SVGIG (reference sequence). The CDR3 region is CAWSGAGETQYF. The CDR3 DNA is TGTGCCTGGAGTGGTGCGGGGGAGACCCAGTACTTC.

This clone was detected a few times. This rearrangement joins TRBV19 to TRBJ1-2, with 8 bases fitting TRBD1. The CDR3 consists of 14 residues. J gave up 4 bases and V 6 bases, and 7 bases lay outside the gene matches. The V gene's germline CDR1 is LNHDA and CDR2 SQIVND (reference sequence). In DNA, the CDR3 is TGTGCCAGTAGGCTGGGACAGGACGGCTATGGCTACACCTTC. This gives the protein CASRLGQDGYGYTF.

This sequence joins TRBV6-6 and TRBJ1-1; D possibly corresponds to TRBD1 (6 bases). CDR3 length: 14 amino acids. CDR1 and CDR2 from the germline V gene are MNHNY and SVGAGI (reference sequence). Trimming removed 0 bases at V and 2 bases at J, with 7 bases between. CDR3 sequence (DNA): TGTGCCAGCAGTTACTCTGGGGGCAACACTGAAGCTTTCTTT. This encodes CASSYSGGNTEAFF.

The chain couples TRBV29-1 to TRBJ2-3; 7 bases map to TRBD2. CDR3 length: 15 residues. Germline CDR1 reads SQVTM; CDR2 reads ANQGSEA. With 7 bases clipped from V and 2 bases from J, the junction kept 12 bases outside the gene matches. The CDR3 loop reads CSARSTGGATDTQYF. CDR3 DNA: TGCAGCGCTAGAAGCACGGGAGGAGCCACAGATACGCAGTATTTT.

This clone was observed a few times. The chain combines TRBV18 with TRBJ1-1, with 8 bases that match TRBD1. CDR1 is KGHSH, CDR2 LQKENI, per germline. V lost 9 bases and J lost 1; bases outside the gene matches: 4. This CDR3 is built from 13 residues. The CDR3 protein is CASKDRANTEAFF. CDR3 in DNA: TGTGCCAGTAAGGACAGGGCGAACACTGAAGCTTTCTTT.

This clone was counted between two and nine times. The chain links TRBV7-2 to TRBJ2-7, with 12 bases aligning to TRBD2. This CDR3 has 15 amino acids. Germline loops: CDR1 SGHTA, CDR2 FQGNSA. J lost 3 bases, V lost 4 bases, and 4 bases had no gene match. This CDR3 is CASSSRLAGVYEQYF. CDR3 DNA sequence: TGTGCCAGCAGCTCCCGACTAGCGGGAGTCTACGAGCAGTACTTC. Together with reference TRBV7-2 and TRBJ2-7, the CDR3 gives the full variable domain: GAGVSQSPSNKVTEKGKDVELRCDPISGHTALYWYRQSLGQGLEFLIYFQGNSAPDKSGLPSDRFSAERTGGSVSTLTIQRTQQEDSAVYLCASSSRLAGVYEQYFGPGTRLTVT.

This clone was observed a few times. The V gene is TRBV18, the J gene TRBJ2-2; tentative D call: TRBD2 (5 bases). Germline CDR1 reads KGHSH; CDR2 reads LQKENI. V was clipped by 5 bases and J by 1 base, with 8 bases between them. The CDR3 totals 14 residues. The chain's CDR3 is CASSSSGNTGELFF. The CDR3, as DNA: TGTGCCAGCTCATCAAGCGGGAACACCGGGGAGCTGTTTTTT.

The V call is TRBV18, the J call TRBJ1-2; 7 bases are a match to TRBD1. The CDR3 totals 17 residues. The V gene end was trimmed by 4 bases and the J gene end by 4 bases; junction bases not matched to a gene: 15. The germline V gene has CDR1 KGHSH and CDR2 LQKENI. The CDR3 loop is CASSRNRGSVMGYGYTF. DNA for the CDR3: TGTGCCAGCTCACGGAACAGGGGTTCTGTCATGGGCTATGGCTACACCTTC.

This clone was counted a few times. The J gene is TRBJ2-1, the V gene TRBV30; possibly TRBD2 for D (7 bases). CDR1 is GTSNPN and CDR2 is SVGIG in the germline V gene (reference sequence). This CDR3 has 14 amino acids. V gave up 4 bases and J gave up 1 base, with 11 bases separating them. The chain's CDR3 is CAWNREGSYNEQFF. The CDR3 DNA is TGTGCCTGGAACAGGGAGGGATCCTACAATGAGCAGTTCTTC.

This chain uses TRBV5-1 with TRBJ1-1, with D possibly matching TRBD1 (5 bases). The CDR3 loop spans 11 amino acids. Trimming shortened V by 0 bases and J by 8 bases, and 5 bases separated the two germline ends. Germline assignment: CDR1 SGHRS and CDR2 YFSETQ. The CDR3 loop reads CASSLAGEAFF. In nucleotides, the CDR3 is TGCGCCAGCAGCTTGGCAGGGGAAGCTTTCTTT.